The entry that follows covers one TCR beta chain sequence. A few counts support this clone. Its antigen has not been determined. No per-base quality is available; no much larger clone lies one base away. In total, more than 500 healthy bone marrow donors made up the cohort. All cohort members were sampled while nominally healthy, although unrecorded immune exposures were likely present. The donor tested CMV seropositive, placing the donor among the roughly 270 seropositive members of the cohort. A peripheral blood sample was provided by each donor, and peripheral blood mononuclear cells were used for TCR beta sequencing. The Qiagen DNeasy Blood Extraction Kit was used to extract genomic DNA from the blood cell samples. The data were taken from a study of cytomegalovirus exposure and HLA in healthy donors (TCRdb year 2017). The study in broad terms: In an earlier analysis of about 560 of the donors, 276 Gb of sequence data and just under 120 million unique TCR beta sequences from about 179 million T cells were reported. The number of donors typed differed by locus, with 629-630 for A, B, C, DRB1 and DQB1, 522 for DQA1, 600 to 610 for DPA1, and 472 for DPB1. All discovery cohort repertoires had been generated on a single sequencing platform. Approximately 310 gigabases of sequencing data and tens of millions of unique TCR sequences were included in an early release covering about 700 HLA-typed donors. To predict cytomegalovirus infection status, the study combined high-throughput TCR immunosequencing, statistical association of individual TCRs with disease status, and machine learning. The later analysis used no new phenotypic data to find candidate immune exposures, relying instead on TCR beta sequences and their occurrence across donors. The study aimed to test whether cataloging public T cell receptors could reveal signatures of past pathogen exposure. The genetic ancestry cluster associated with self-reported Caucasian donors included 70% to 85% of the roughly 400 genotyped donors. A later analysis re-analyzed previously published TCR beta repertoires from 666 donors and added high-resolution HLA genotyping to study TCR occurrence patterns. Among 398 genotyped donors of the cohort, an average of approximately 250,000 unique TCR beta nucleotide sequences were sequenced per donor, around 20% of them non-productive. A later genetic analysis used genome-wide SNP genotypes for about 65% of the 666 donors, treating that subset as a discovery cohort. HLA typing included class I and class II loci at four-digit resolution. A separate validation cohort of about 110 different subjects was used in addition to the roughly 620-subject first cohort. Roughly 5 DR-DQ haplotypes were handled as single units for association and clustering, since linkage in the cohort was strong. Donor age, sex, ethnicity and CMV serostatus were collected together with the repertoire data. The study used immunosequencing to profile the T cell repertoires of some 600 subjects and linked those repertoires to cytomegalovirus serostatus. An earlier analysis of roughly 580 of the donors used high-throughput TCR beta sequencing to judge whether each TCR beta V gene segment behaved as functional or pseudogenic. The paper as a whole reports these results and caveats: The earlier analysis of around 600 of the donors excluded 15 to 20 rarely observed V segments, including chromosome 9 orphons, because counts were too low. Correlated functional status among segregating V segments might be attributable to linkage disequilibrium, but an unknown experimental factor could not be ruled out. This cohort had only TCR beta chains sequenced, and the lack of alpha or paired-chain data limited which features could be detected. Broadly in line with IMGT annotations, most TCR beta V segments showed up in productive rearrangements about 90% or about 30% of the time in an earlier analysis of around 600 of the donors. A group of highly shared sequence variants was considered likely to be a technical artifact of the sequencing pipeline. In a later genetic analysis, fewer N-insertions in productive TCRs were reported among donors in an Asian-associated ancestry cluster than the roughly 710-donor mean. Compared with equally common non-associated chains, HLA-associated TCR beta chains in a later analysis were more clonally expanded and had lower generation probabilities. A later analysis found that most CMV-associated TCR beta chains appeared HLA-restricted, with HLA associations seemingly driven largely by CMV exposure. Because some donors lacked HLA typing at each locus, the association tests relied only on the typed subset. A later analysis associated about 17,000 TCR beta sequences with specific HLA alleles at a false discovery rate of 0.05. For the cohort, immune exposure information was limited to CMV serostatus. In both the original and validation cohorts, the classifier was reported to diagnose cytomegalovirus status with high specificity and sensitivity. A total of roughly 160 TCR beta chains were listed by the study as associated with cytomegalovirus. A further reported finding was that TCR beta sequences accurately predicted the HLA-A and HLA-B alleles for most subjects in the first cohort. Across donors, most TCR sequences were observed very rarely, whereas some public TCRs were present in many individuals. Three of the identified cytomegalovirus-associated TCR beta chains were confirmed in vitro to be specific for cytomegalovirus antigens. In a later analysis, several top co-occurrence clusters were reported to appear linked to parvovirus B19, influenza, CMV and Epstein-Barr virus. The presence/absence analyses assumed that sequencing depth was roughly uniform across donors, and that assumption may not be true. The authors suggested that the approach could potentially be generalized to other disease states and immunological phenotypes. According to a later analysis, TCR association rates differed among HLA loci, with DRB1 alleles showing the most associated TCRs and HLA-C alleles showing the fewest. Some IMGT-functional V segments, including TRBV6-2 and TRBV6-3, could not be told apart with the 87-base-pair reads, so those segments were excluded. V-gene and J-gene trimming of TCR beta chains was associated with a missense DCLRE1C variant in a later genetic analysis, and the association was replicated in an independent cohort. Assigning TCR associations to individual alleles was difficult when HLA alleles, especially DR and DQ, strongly co-occurred.

V is shortened by 0 bases, J by 8 bases, and the region joining them spans 13 bases. The germline V gene provides CDR1 MGHRA and CDR2 YSYEKL. The CDR3 starts with the cysteine, ends with the phenylalanine, and has 14 residues. The kept DNA is CDR3 alone, 42 bases in frame from the first base. Preparation of the library involved the immunoSEQ multiplex PCR assay. A mixture of 60 forward primers for TCR Vbeta segments and 13 reverse primers for TCR Jbeta segments was used in the multiplex PCR. The CDR3 region of rearranged TCR beta genes was amplified from genomic DNA with a multiplex PCR assay. Amplified TCR beta libraries were sequenced as 87-base-pair reads on the Illumina HiSeq System. In the original analysis: In a later analysis, roughly 80 million unique TCR beta chains were counted across the 666 repertoires, and roughly 11 million of these chains were shared by at least two donors. Raw reads were error-corrected and collapsed into unique sequences by a nearest-neighbor algorithm in which closely related sequences were merged to remove PCR and sequencing errors. To assign V, D and J gene segments, CDR3 sequences were aligned to IMGT reference sequences. Each retained sequence needed at least a six-nucleotide match to both a V gene segment and a J gene segment. Rearrangements were called productive when the CDR3 lacked stop codons and stayed in frame with V and J; all others were non-productive. CDR3 was defined by IMGT convention, running from the second conserved V-encoded cysteine to the conserved J-encoded phenylalanine. The earlier analysis of some 580 of the donors excluded any sequence lacking an unambiguous match to a single V gene segment. In an earlier analysis of roughly 500 of the donors, V segments were called functional above 56.7% productive rearrangements and were called segregating when the between-donor standard deviation exceeded 5%. A statistical classification framework was built for diagnosing cytomegalovirus status from the catalog of TCR beta chain sequences. A later analysis assigned V and J genes by comparing TCR nucleotide sequences with IMGT/GENE-DB human TR gene sequences. The TCRdist pipeline was used in a later analysis to assign CDR3 sequences and most-parsimonious VDJ recombination scenarios. A later analysis defined each TCR beta chain by its CDR3 amino acid sequence plus V-gene family, and excluded reads lacking a unique V-gene family. As a way to deal with suspected cross-contamination and a sequencing artifact, a later analysis dropped 592 nucleotide sequences that were highly shared and had low generation probability. In a later analysis, a clonal expansion index for each public chain was calculated from normalized within-repertoire ranks of inferred template counts. A later analysis computed generation probabilities with a VDJ recombination model fitted to out-of-frame rearrangements, and checked the results against IGoR. In a later analysis, TCR-TCR, TCR-HLA and TCR-CMV co-occurrence was scored with hypergeometric tests, and a repertoire-size bias correction was applied to TCR pairs. A later analysis estimated false discovery rates by permuting HLA or CMV assignments 20 times. A later analysis grouped co-occurring TCRs with DBSCAN, adding TCRdist sequence similarity when clustering within HLA-allele-positive subsets. Repertoires with fewer than 30,000 or more than 120,000 public chains, plus five repertoires with anomalous nucleotide sharing, were excluded from co-occurrence clustering. TCRdb holds this immuneACCESS table with in-frame rearrangements only. Some clones are missing; in checked studies, unresolved V genes explain under half, and the rest has no known cause. From that table come the V and J calls and clone size; the DNA was used to work out D and trimming. The sample records some 110,000 clones, more than 70% of which are singletons. About 16% of the sample goes to the ten largest clones.

What was sequenced was PBMCs. The source of this sequence is a man aged 45-65 years in good health and CMV-seropositive. This receptor chain uses TRBV4-1 and TRBJ1-2; the D gene is unclear. CDR3 protein: CASSQDEWAGGYTF. The DNA reads TGCGCCAGCAGCCAAGATGAGTGGGCAGGCGGCTACACCTTC.